This paragraph reports one TCR beta chain. What antigen it recognizes has not been identified. Base qualities are not provided; no much larger clone lies one nucleotide away. The data stem from a study of T cell responses to AZD1222 COVID-19 vaccine (dated by TCRdb to the early 2020s). In the study overall: AZD1222 recipients given second doses at about 4 weeks or at about 12 weeks were pooled, since spike-specific TCR depth and breadth were not found to differ between the two schedules. TCR sequencing was performed for some 250 trial participants, of whom about 200 were given two doses of AZD1222 and approximately 25 were given two doses of MenACWY control vaccine. Trial participants were enrolled into age subgroups of 18-55, 56-69 and 70-plus years, which contained approximately 150, 30 and 60 TCR-sequenced participants, respectively. Beyond this particular receptor, the publication reports: After two AZD1222 doses, both the breadth and the depth of spike-specific TCRs were significantly higher than at day 0 and than in MenACWY recipients. Conclusions about previously exposed vaccinees are limited because only six or seven AZD1222 recipients were SARS-CoV-2 seropositive at baseline. The 56-69-year group was small, and its depth increase did not reach significance, likely because of low power. CD4 TCRs associated with the vaccine covered the entire spike protein, and the dominant responses were in regions 160-218 and 743-854. Nearly half of unique spike-specific TCRs reportedly recognized epitopes outside regions mutated in the B.1.351 and B.1.1.7 variants. Participants were mostly white British, with more females than males. The authors suggested clonal diversity may have been underestimated. Because no day 14 peak-response samples were available, repertoires were characterized only after the peak T cell response.

The CDR3, cysteine through phenylalanine, is 13 amino acids long. Of all the DNA, just the CDR3 is kept, 39 bases in frame from base 1. V sheds 1 base and J sheds 3 bases, leaving 6 bases between their ends. CDR1 SGHTA and CDR2 FQGNSA are derived from the germline V gene. The CDR3 regions of human TCRbeta chains were subjected to immunosequencing. The authors processed their data as follows. Repertoire TCRs were matched against a reference library of SARS-CoV-2-specific TCRs generated with the MIRA antigen-specificity platform. Breadth meant the fraction of unique TCRs that were SARS-CoV-2-associated, whereas depth meant the fraction of total T cells that were SARS-CoV-2-associated. Using the MIRA data, each spike-specific TCR was mapped to the spike region that the TCR reacts to and placed in a CD4 or CD8 class. Log10-transformed breadth and depth values were compared by one-way ANOVA with Sidak's multiple comparisons tests. Drawn from immuneACCESS, this table holds only the in-frame rearrangements with V and J called that TCRdb kept. Clones are partly lost; checked studies trace under half to an unresolved V gene and leave the rest unexplained. D and trimming were read from the DNA, whereas the V and J calls and clone size are those reported in that table. The sample has roughly 150,000 clones on record, more than 70% of them singletons. The ten largest clonotypes hold approximately 2.3% of the sample.

Explained via the paper, the time point label denotes: baseline before first vaccination. Samples from vaccinated people were obtained from the UK trials COV001 and COV002, which included a single-blind randomized controlled phase 2/3 trial of AZD1222 (ChAdOx1 nCoV-19) in healthy adults. For TCRbeta chain sequencing, PBMC samples from trial participants were taken at day 0 and at day 28 after the second dose. This chain joins TRBV7-2 to TRBJ1-1, with the D gene not clear enough to name. This receptor was taken from an adult in good health. The sample was peripheral blood, taken on day 0 of AZD1222 vaccination. The CDR3 reads CASSLVPYTEAFF. The sequenced DNA: TGTGCCAGCAGCTTAGTACCGTACACTGAAGCTTTCTTT.